The present TCR beta chain was sequenced within a study of radiotherapy plus CTLA-4 blockade in lung cancer. Here immunoSEQ multiplex PCR was the method, and the copy in TCRdb shows in-frame clones only, minus some. The table includes around 71,000 clones, 60% to 80% detected once. Chemo-refractory metastatic non-small-cell lung cancer patients were treated with focal radiation plus CTLA-4 blockade with ipilimumab. Here the sequenced sample was peripheral blood, taken from a patient treated with radiotherapy plus ipilimumab. This clonotype originated in a human donor with non-small cell lung cancer whose response to radiotherapy plus ipilimumab could not be evaluated. Some clones in this sample may be carry-over from other donors' samples.

DNA for the CDR3: TGTGCCAGCAGCTTGGGATGGGGGGAAAGTCAGCCCCAGCATTTT. It yields the protein CASSLGWGESQPQHF. This chain connects TRBV5-4 to TRBJ1-5; perhaps TRBD1 as D (5 bases). Per the germline V gene, CDR1 is SGHNT and CDR2 is YYREEE (reference sequence). Trimming shortened V by 0 bases and J by 6 bases, and 13 bases separated the two germline ends. This CDR3 is 15 amino acids long. Full variable domain (outside the CDR3, taken from reference TRBV5-4 and TRBJ1-5): ETGVTQSPTHLIKTRGQQVTLRCSSQSGHNTVSWYQQALGQGPQFIFQYYREEENGRGNFPPRFSGLQFPNYSSELNVNALELDDSALYLCASSLGWGESQPQHFGDGTRLSIL.